This paragraph covers one TCR beta chain sequence. The antigen remains unidentified. Primers for the PCR totalled 60 Vbeta and 13 Jbeta. Source study methods: A later analysis counted approximately 88 million unique TCR beta chains, around 10 million shared. The data were produced by immunoSEQ multiplex PCR, yet TCRdb's version contains in-frame clones alone and is incomplete. V, J and clone size reflect that table, while D and trimming were determined from the DNA. The repertoire has roughly 200,000 clones, about four fifths of them found once; the top ten carry about 1.8%. This sample is part of a study of cytomegalovirus exposure and HLA in healthy donors. Overall study findings and caveats: Most TCR sequences proved rare, with some public TCRs found in many donors. Roughly even sequencing depth across donors was the assumption behind the presence/absence analyses. HLA restriction was apparent for most CMV-associated TCR beta chains in a later analysis.

The trim removed 4 bases at V and 12 bases at J, leaving 10 bases unmatched. CDR1 and CDR2 from the germline V gene are GTSNPN and SVGIG (reference sequence). This CDR3 comprises 13 residues. The source material was PBMCs. The sequence derives from a woman aged 18-29 years in good health and CMV-seronegative. The V call is TRBV30, the J call TRBJ2-1; TRBD1 aligns across 9 bases. The CDR3 sequence: CAWNSRDRVGQFF. The CDR3 nucleotides are TGTGCCTGGAACTCCCGGGACAGGGTAGGGCAGTTCTTC.